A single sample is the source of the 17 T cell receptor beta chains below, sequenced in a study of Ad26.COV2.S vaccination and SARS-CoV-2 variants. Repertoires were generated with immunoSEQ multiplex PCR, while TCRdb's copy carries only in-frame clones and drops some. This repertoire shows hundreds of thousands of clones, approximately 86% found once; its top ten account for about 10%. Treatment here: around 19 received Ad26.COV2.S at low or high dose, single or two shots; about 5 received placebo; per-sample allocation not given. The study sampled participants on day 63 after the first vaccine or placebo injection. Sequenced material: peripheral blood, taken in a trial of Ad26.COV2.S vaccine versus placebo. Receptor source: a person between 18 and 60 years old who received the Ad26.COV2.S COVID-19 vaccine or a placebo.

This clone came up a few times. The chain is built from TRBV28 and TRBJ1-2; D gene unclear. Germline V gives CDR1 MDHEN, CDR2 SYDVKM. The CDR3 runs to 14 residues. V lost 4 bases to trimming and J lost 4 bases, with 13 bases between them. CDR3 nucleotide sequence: TGTGCCAGCAGTTCCCTCTTTGCTTTCTATGGCTACACCTTC. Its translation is CASSSLFAFYGYTF.

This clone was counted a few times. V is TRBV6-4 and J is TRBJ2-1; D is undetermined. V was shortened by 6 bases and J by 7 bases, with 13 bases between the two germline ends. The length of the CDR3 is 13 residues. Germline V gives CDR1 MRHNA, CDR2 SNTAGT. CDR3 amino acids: CASSGISLNEQFF. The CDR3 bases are TGTGCCAGCAGCGGTATTAGCTTAAATGAGCAGTTCTTC.

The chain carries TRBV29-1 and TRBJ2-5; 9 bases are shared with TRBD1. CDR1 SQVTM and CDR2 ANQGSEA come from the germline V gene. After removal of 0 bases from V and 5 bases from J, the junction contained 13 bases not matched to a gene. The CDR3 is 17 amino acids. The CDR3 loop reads CSVEDYQDRGSQETQYF. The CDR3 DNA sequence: TGCAGCGTTGAAGACTATCAGGACAGGGGCTCACAGGAGACCCAGTACTTC.

The CDR3 bases are TGTGCCAGCAGAGGACAGGCGTTGAATGAGCAGTTCTTC. This translates into CASRGQALNEQFF. V usage is TRBV2 and J usage is TRBJ2-1; the match to TRBD1 covers 7 bases. The CDR3 consists of 13 residues. With 6 bases clipped from V and 7 bases from J, the junction kept 6 bases outside the gene matches. From germline, CDR1 is SNHLY and CDR2 FYNNEI.

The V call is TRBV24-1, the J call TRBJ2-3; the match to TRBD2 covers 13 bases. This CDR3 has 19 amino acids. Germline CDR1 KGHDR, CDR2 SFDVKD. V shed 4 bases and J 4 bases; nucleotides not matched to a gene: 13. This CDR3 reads CATSDRRLAGGQIADTQYF. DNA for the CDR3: TGTGCCACCAGTGACCGTCGACTAGCGGGAGGCCAAATTGCAGATACGCAGTATTTT.

CDR3 residues: CSASWRNKETQYF. In nucleotides, the CDR3 is TGCAGTGCTAGTTGGCGGAATAAAGAGACCCAGTACTTC. The chain is built from TRBV20-1 and TRBJ2-5; D not resolved. With 3 bases removed from V and 3 bases from J, the gap between germline ends came to 11 bases. The CDR3 covers 13 residues. The germline CDR1 and CDR2 sequences are DFQATT and SNEGSKA (reference sequence).

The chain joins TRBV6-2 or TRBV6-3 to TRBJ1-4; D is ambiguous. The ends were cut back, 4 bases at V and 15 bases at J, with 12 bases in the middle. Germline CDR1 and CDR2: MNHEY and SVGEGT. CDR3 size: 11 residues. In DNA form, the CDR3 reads TGTGCCAGCAGTTCGCGCAATCAGGTGTTTTTT. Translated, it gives CASSSRNQVFF.

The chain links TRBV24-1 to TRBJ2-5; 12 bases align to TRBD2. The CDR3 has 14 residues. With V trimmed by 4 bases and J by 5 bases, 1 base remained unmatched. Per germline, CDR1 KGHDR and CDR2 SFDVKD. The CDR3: CATSDLAGGETQYF. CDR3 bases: TGTGCCACCAGTGACCTAGCGGGAGGGGAGACCCAGTACTTC.

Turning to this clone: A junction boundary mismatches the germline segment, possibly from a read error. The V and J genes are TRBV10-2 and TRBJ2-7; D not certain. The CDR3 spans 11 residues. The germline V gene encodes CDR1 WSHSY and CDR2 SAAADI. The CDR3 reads CASSQSYEQYF. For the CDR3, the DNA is TGCGCCAGCAGTCAGTCCTACGAGCAGTACTTC.

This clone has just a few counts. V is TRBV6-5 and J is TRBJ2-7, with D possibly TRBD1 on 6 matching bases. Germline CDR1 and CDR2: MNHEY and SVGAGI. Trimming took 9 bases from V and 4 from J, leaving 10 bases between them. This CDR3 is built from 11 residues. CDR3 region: CASSDRYEQYF. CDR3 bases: TGTGCCAGTTCCGACAGGTACGAGCAGTACTTC.

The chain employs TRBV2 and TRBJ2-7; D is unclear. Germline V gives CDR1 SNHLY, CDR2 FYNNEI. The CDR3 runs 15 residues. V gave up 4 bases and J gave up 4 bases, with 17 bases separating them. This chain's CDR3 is CASSGGPPGMYEQYF. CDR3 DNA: TGTGCCAGCAGTGGCGGACCCCCGGGCATGTACGAGCAGTACTTC.

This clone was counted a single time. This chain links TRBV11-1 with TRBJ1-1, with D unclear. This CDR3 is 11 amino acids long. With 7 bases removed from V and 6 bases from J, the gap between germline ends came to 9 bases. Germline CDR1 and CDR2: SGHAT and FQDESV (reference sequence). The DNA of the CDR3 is TGTGCCAGCATGGAAGAATCTGAAGCTTTCTTT. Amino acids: CASMEESEAFF.

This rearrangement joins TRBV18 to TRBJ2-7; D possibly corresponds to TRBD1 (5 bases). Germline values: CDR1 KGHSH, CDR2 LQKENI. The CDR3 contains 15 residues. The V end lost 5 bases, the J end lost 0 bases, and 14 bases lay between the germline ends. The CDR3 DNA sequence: TGTGCCAGCTCATACACGGACACGGGCTCCTACGAGCAGTACTTC. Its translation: CASSYTDTGSYEQYF.

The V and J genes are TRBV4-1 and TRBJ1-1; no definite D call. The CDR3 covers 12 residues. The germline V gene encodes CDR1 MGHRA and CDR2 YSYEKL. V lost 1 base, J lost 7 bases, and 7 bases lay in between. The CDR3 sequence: CASSQGNGEAFF. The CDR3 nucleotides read TGCGCCAGCAGCCAAGGGAATGGTGAAGCTTTCTTT.

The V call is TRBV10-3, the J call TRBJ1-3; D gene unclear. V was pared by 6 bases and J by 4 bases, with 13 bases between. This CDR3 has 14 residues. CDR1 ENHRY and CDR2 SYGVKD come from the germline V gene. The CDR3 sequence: CAIRARGLGNTIYF. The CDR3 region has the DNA TGTGCCATCAGGGCCCGAGGTCTCGGAAACACCATATATTTT.

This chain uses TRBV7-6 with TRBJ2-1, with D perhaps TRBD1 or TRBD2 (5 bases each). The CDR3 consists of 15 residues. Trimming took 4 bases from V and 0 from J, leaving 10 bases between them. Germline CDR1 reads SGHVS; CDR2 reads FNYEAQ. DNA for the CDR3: TGTGCCAGCAGCTCGGGACGGAGCTCCTACAATGAGCAGTTCTTC. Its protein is CASSSGRSSYNEQFF.

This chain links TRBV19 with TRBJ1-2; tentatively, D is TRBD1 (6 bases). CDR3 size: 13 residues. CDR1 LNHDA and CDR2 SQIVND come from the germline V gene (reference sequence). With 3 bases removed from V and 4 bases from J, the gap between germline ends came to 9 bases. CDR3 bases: TGTGCCAGTAGTATTGTGGACAGCTATGGCTACACCTTC. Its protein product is CASSIVDSYGYTF.